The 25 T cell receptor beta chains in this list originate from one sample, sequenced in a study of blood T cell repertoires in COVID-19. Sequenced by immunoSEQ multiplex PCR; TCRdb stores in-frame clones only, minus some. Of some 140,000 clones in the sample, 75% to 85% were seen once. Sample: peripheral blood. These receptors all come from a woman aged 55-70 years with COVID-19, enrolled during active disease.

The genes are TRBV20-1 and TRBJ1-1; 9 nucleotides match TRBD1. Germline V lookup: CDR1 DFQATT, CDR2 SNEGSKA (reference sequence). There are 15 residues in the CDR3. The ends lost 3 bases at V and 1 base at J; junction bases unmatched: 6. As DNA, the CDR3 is TGCAGTGCTAGTCGCCCGGGACAGGGGAACACTGAAGCTTTCTTT. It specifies CSASRPGQGNTEAFF.

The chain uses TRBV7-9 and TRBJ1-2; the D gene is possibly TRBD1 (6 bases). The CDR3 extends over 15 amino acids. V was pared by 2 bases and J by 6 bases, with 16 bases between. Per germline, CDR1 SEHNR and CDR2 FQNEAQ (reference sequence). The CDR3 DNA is TGTGCCAGCAGCTTACCAGTCTCAGGGGTAGATGGCTACACCTTC. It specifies CASSLPVSGVDGYTF. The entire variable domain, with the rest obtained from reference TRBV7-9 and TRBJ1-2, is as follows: DTGVSQNPRHKITKRGQNVTFRCDPISEHNRLYWYRQTLGQGPEFLTYFQNEAQLEKSRLLSDRFSAERPKGSFSTLEIQRTEQGDSAMYLCASSLPVSGVDGYTFGSGTRLTVV.

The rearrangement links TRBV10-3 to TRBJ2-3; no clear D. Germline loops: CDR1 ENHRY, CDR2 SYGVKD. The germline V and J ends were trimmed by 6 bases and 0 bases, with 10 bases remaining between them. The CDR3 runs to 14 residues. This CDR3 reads CAIRGQPSTDTQYF. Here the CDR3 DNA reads TGTGCCATCAGGGGCCAGCCAAGCACAGATACGCAGTATTTT.

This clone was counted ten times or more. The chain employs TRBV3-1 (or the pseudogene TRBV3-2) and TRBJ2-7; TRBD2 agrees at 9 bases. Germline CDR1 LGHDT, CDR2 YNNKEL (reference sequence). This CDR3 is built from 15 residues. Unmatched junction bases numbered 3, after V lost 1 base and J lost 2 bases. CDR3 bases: TGTGCCAGCAGCCAAGTGACTAGCGGTCCCTACGAGCAGTACTTC. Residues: CASSQVTSGPYEQYF.

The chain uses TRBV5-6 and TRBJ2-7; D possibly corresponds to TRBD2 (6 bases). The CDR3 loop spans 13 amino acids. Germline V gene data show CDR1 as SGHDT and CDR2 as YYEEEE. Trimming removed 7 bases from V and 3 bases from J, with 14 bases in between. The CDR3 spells CASWGRTDYEQYV. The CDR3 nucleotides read TGTGCCAGCTGGGGGAGGACGGACTACGAGCAGTACGTC.

DNA for the CDR3: TGTGCCAGCAGCCCCGACAGGGGGCAAGAGACCCAGTACTTC. Translating gives CASSPDRGQETQYF. The chain employs TRBV4-2 and TRBJ2-5; 9 nucleotides line up with TRBD1. Germline values: CDR1 LGHNA, CDR2 YNFKEQ. V shed 4 bases and J 2 bases; nucleotides not matched to a gene: 2. The CDR3 length is 14 residues.

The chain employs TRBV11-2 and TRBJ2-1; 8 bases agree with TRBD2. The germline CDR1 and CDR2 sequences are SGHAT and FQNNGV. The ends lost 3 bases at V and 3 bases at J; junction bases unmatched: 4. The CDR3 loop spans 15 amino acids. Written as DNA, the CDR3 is TGTGCCAGCAGCTTTGGCGGGGGGAACTACAATGAGCAGTTCTTC. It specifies CASSFGGGNYNEQFF. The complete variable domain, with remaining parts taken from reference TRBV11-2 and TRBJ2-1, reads EAGVAQSPRYKIIEKRQSVAFWCNPISGHATLYWYQQILGQGPKLLIQFQNNGVVDDSQLPKDRFSAERLKGVDSTLKIQPAKLEDSAVYLCASSFGGGNYNEQFFGPGTRLTVL.

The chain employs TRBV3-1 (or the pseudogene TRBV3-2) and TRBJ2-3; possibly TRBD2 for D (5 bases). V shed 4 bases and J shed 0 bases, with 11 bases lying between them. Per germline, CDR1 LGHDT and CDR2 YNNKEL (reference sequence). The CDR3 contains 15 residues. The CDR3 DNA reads TGTGCCAGCAGCCCCCGTACGGGAAGCACAGATACGCAGTATTTT. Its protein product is CASSPRTGSTDTQYF.

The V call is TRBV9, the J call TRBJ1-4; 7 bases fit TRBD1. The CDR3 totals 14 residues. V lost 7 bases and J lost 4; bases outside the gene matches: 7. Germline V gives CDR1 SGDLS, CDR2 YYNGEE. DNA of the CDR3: TGTGCCAGCGGTCGGGCAGGGGGTAATGAAAAACTGTTTTTT. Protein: CASGRAGGNEKLFF.

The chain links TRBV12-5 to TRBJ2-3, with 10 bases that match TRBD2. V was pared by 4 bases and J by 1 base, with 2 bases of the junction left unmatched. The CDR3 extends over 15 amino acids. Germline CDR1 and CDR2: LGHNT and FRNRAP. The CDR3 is CASGSGTSGTDTQYF. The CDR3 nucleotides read TGTGCTAGTGGTTCCGGGACTAGCGGCACAGATACGCAGTATTTT.

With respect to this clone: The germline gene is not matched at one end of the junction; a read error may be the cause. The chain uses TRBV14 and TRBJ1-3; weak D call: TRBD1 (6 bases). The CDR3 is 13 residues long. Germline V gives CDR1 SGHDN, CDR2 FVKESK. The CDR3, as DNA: TGCGGGACACGGGGGGGCTCTGGAAACACCATATATTTT. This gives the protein CGTRGGSGNTIYF. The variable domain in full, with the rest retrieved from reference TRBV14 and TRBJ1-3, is EAGVTQFPSHSVIEKGQTVTLRCDPISGHDNLYWYRRVMGKEIKFLLHFVKESKQDESGMPNNRFLAERTGGTYSTLKVQPAELEDSGVYFCGTRGGSGNTIYFGEGSWLTVV.

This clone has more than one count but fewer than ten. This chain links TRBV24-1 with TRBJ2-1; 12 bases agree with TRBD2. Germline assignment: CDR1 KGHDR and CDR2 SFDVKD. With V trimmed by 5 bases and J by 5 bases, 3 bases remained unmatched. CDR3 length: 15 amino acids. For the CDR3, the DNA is TGTGCCACCAGTGTCGGACTAGCGGGACACAATGAGCAGTTCTTC. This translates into CATSVGLAGHNEQFF.

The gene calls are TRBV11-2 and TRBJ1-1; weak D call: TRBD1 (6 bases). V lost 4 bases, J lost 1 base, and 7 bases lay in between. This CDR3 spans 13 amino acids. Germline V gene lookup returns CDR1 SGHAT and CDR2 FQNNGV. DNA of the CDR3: TGTGCCAGCAGCTCGACAGGGAACACTGAAGCTTTCTTT. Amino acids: CASSSTGNTEAFF.

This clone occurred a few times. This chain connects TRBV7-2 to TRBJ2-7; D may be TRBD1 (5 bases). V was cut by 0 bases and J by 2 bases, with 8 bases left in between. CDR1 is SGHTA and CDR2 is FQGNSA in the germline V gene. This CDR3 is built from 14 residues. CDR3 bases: TGTGCCAGCAGCTTAGCCCCAGGGCCCTACGAGCAGTACTTC. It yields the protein CASSLAPGPYEQYF.

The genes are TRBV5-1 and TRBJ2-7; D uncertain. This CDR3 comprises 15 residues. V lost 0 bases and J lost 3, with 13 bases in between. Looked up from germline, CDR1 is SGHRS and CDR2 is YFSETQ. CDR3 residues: CASSLVSDPGYEQYF. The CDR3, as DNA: TGCGCCAGCAGCTTGGTAAGTGATCCCGGCTACGAGCAGTACTTC.

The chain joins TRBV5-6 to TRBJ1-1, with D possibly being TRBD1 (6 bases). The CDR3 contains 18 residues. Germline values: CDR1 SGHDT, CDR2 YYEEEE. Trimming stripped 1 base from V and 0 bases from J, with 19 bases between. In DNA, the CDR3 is TGTGCCAGCAGCTTGAATCGAGGACAGCGTTTCATGAACACTGAAGCTTTCTTT. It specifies CASSLNRGQRFMNTEAFF.

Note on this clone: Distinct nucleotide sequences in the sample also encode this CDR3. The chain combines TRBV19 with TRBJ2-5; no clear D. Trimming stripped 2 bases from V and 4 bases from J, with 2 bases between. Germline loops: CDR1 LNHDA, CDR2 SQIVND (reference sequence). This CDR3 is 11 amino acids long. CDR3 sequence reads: CASSIRETQYF. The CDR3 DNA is TGTGCCAGTAGTATACGAGAGACCCAGTACTTC.

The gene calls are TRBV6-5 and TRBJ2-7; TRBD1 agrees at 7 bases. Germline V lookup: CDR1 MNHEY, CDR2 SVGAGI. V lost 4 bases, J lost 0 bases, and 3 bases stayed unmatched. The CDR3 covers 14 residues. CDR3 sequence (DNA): TGTGCCAGCAGTTCTCGGGACAGCTCCTACGAGCAGTACGTC. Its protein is CASSSRDSSYEQYV.

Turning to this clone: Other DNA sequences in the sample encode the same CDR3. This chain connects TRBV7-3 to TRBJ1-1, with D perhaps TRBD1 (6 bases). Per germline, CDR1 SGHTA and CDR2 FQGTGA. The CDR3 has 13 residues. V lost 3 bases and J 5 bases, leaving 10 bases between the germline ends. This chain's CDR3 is CASSLTGGTEAFF. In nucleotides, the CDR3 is TGTGCCAGCAGCTTGACAGGAGGAACTGAAGCTTTCTTT.

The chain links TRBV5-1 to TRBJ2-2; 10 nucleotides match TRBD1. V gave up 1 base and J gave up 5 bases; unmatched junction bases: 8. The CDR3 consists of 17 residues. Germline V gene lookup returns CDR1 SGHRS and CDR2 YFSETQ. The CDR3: CASSLNPGQGETGELFF. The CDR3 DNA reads TGCGCCAGCAGCTTGAACCCCGGACAGGGGGAAACCGGGGAGCTGTTTTTT. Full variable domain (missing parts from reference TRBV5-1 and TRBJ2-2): KAGVTQTPRYLIKTRGQQVTLSCSPISGHRSVSWYQQTPGQGLQFLFEYFSETQRNKGNFPGRFSGRQFSNSRSEMNVSTLELGDSALYLCASSLNPGQGETGELFFGEGSRLTVL.

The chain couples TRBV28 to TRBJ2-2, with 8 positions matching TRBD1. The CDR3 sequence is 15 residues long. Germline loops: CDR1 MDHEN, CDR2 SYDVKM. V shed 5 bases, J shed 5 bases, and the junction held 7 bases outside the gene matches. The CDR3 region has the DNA TGTGCCAGCAGTCTCTCAGGGGGCCGAACCGGGGAGCTGTTTTTT. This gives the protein CASSLSGGRTGELFF.

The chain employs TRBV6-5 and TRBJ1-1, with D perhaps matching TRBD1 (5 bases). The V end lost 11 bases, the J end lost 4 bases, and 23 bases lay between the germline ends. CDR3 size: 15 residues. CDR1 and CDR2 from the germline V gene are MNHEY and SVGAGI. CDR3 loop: CAGKRPGVRGTEAFF. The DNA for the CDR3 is TGTGCCGGCAAACGACCGGGGGTTCGAGGCACTGAAGCTTTCTTT.

CDR3 DNA sequence: TGTGCCAGCAACCTAAACGGGGGTGAGCAGTTCTTC. This sequence encodes CASNLNGGEQFF. J is TRBJ2-1 and V is TRBV27; D is perhaps TRBD2 (6 bases). CDR1 is MNHEY, CDR2 SMNVEV, per germline (reference sequence). The CDR3 is 12 residues long. The V end was cut by 7 bases, the J end by 9 bases, with 13 bases between.

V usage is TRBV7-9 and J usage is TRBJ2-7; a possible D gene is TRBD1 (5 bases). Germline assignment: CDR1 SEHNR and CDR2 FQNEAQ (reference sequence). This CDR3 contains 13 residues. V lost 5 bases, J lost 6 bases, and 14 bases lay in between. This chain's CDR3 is CASSPEQGGEQYF. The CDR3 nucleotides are TGTGCCAGCAGCCCGGAGCAGGGTGGCGAGCAGTACTTC.

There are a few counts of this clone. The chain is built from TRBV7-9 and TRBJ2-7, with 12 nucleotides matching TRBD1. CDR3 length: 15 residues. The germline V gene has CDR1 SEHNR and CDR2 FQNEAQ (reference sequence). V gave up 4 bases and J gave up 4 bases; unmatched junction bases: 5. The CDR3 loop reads CASSSGTGGRYEQYV. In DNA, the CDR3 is TGTGCCAGCAGCTCAGGGACAGGGGGCAGGTACGAGCAGTACGTC.